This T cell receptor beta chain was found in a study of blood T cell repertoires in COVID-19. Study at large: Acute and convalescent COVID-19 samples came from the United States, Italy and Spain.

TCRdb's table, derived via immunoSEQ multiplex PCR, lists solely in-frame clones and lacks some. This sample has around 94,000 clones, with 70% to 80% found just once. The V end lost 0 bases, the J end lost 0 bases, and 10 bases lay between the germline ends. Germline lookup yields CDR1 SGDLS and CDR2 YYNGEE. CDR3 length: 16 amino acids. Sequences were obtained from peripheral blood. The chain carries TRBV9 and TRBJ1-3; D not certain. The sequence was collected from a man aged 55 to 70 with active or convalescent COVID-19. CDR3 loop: CASSVATGNSGNTIYF. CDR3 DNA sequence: TGTGCCAGCAGCGTAGCAACCGGGAACTCTGGAAACACCATATATTTT.